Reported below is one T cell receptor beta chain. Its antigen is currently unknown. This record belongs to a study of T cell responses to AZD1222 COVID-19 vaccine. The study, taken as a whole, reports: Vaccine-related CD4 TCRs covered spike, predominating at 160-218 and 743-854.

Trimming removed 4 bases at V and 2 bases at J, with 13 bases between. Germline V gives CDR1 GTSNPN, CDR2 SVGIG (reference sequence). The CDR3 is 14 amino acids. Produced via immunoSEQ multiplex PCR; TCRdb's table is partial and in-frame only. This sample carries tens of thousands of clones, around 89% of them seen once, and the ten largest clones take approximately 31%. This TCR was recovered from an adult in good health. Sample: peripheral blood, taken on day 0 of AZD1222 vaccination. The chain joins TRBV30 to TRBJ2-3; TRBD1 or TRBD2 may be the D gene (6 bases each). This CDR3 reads CAWNRAGLTDTQYF. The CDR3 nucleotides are TGTGCCTGGAACAGGGCGGGGCTCACAGATACGCAGTATTTT.